The 31 T cell receptor beta chains listed next were all sequenced from one sample in a study of blood T cell repertoires in COVID-19 (TCRdb year 2020). The library relied on the immunoSEQ multiplex PCR assay. TCRdb re-hosts the immuneACCESS table, in-frame sequences only. Its copies lack some clones; in the studies checked, an unresolved V gene accounts for under half of them, and the cause for the rest is not known. This sample lists 250,000 to 300,000 clones; 85% to 90% were detected once. Clones ranked in the top ten supply 2.9% of the sample. Sequencing was performed on PBMCs or T cells enriched from blood (not recorded which). The receptor source for this set is a woman in her 50s who had been exposed to COVID-19.

The chain recombines TRBV6-4 with TRBJ2-5; 7 nucleotides match TRBD1. The CDR3 is 15 amino acids. J was trimmed by 1 base and V by 7 bases; bases with no gene match: 9. Germline V gene lookup returns CDR1 MRHNA and CDR2 SNTAGT. For the CDR3, the DNA is TGTGCCAGCATGGACTCTGGACAGGTCCAAGAGACCCAGTACTTC. Its translation is CASMDSGQVQETQYF.

The chain has TRBV19 and TRBJ2-7, with 10 bases aligning to TRBD2. Germline CDR1 LNHDA, CDR2 SQIVND (reference sequence). This CDR3 region has 15 residues. Trimming at V came to 4 bases and at J to 4 bases, leaving 7 bases not matched to a gene. For the CDR3, the DNA is TGTGCCAGTAGTACCGCTAGCGGGGGTAAATACGAGCAGTACTTC. It translates to CASSTASGGKYEQYF.

V gene TRBV27 combines with J gene TRBJ1-4, with a possible D match to TRBD1 (5 bases). V dropped 3 bases and J dropped 7 bases, with 12 bases sitting between them. This CDR3 has 14 amino acids. CDR1 is MNHEY, CDR2 SMNVEV, per germline (reference sequence). The CDR3 spells CASSFRGKGEKLFF. In DNA form, the CDR3 reads TGTGCCAGCAGTTTTCGGGGGAAGGGTGAAAAACTGTTTTTT.

V gene TRBV28 combines with J gene TRBJ1-2; possible D gene TRBD1, 5 bases. Looked up from germline, CDR1 is MDHEN and CDR2 is SYDVKM. The ends were cut back, 1 base at V and 4 bases at J, with 10 bases in the middle. CDR3 size: 14 residues. CDR3 residues: CASSLYQGPYGYTF. CDR3 coding DNA: TGTGCCAGCAGTTTATATCAGGGTCCCTATGGCTACACCTTC.

This clone was found once. The chain uses TRBV20-1 and TRBJ2-5, with no clear D. The germline gives CDR1 DFQATT, CDR2 SNEGSKA (reference sequence). This CDR3 contains 10 residues. CDR3 sequence (DNA): TGCAGGCTATCTCAAGAGACCCAGTACTTC. It translates to CRLSQETQYF.

This clone occurred a few times. Other DNA sequences in the same sample also yield this CDR3. The genes are TRBV5-1 and TRBJ2-7, with TRBD1 matching 12 bases. The CDR3 is made up of 15 amino acids. CDR1 is SGHRS and CDR2 is YFSETQ in the germline V gene. Trimming cost V 0 bases and J 7 bases; bases outside gene matches: 5. The CDR3 coding sequence is TGCGCCAGCAGCTTGGAGGGACAGGGGGCTAGGGAGCAGTACTTC. It codes for CASSLEGQGAREQYF.

The chain employs TRBV7-6 and TRBJ2-7; 11 bases are a match to TRBD2. Trimming removed 1 base from V and 0 bases from J; junction bases left unmatched: 8. Germline V gives CDR1 SGHVS, CDR2 FNYEAQ. The CDR3 is 18 amino acids. The CDR3 spells CASSLVAGGLYSSYEQYF. The CDR3 DNA sequence: TGTGCCAGCAGCTTAGTAGCGGGGGGGCTTTATAGCTCCTACGAGCAGTACTTC.

This rearrangement joins TRBV3-1 (or the pseudogene TRBV3-2) to TRBJ1-2, with a weak D call TRBD1 (5 bases). Germline CDR1 reads LGHDT; CDR2 reads YNNKEL (reference sequence). Trimming stripped 2 bases from V and 8 bases from J, with 15 bases between. This CDR3 is 14 amino acids long. The CDR3 sequence is CASSQRSGERGYTF. In DNA form, the CDR3 reads TGTGCCAGCAGCCAACGGTCGGGGGAGAGGGGCTACACCTTC.

The chain has TRBV5-1 and TRBJ2-7; 7 bases map to TRBD1. Unmatched junction bases numbered 4, after V lost 4 bases and J lost 3 bases. CDR1 SGHRS and CDR2 YFSETQ come from the germline V gene. CDR3 size: 13 residues. The CDR3 here is CASSGGTDYEQYF. In DNA form, the CDR3 reads TGCGCCAGCAGCGGTGGGACAGACTACGAGCAGTACTTC.

The gene calls are TRBV7-6 and TRBJ1-4, with a possible D match to TRBD1 (5 bases). CDR1 and CDR2 (germline): SGHVS, FNYEAQ. The CDR3 totals 15 residues. Trimming took 6 bases from V and 6 from J, leaving 17 bases between them. The CDR3 is CASSMGLYADEKLFF. CDR3 nucleotides: TGTGCCAGCAGTATGGGACTCTACGCCGATGAAAAACTGTTTTTT.

The chain employs TRBV7-9 and TRBJ1-3; D remains ambiguous. This CDR3 region has 16 residues. V lost 2 bases and J lost 0, with 11 bases in between. The V gene's germline CDR1 is SEHNR and CDR2 FQNEAQ (reference sequence). The CDR3 bases are TGTGCCAGCAGCTTAACGCGGGGAGCCTCTGGAAACACCATATATTTT. Translation: CASSLTRGASGNTIYF.

The V gene is TRBV5-6, the J gene TRBJ2-3; no reliable D call. The CDR3 spans 11 residues. CDR1 SGHDT and CDR2 YYEEEE come from the germline V gene. Trimming removed 4 bases at V and 3 bases at J, with 3 bases between. CDR3: CASSQTDTQYF. For the CDR3, the DNA is TGTGCCAGCAGCCAGACAGATACGCAGTATTTT.

The rearrangement uses TRBV7-9 and TRBJ2-3; 8 bases agree with TRBD2. Germline V gives CDR1 SEHNR, CDR2 FQNEAQ (reference sequence). Losses at the gene ends were 8 bases for V and 5 bases for J; bases not matched to a gene: 12. This CDR3 has 15 residues. The CDR3 sequence is CASPLRAGEGDTQYF. In DNA form, the CDR3 reads TGTGCCAGCCCCCTCCGAGCGGGGGAGGGAGATACGCAGTATTTT.

This clone was counted only a few times. The chain is built from TRBV18 and TRBJ2-7; D might be TRBD2 (6 bases). V was shortened by 6 bases and J by 3 bases, with 18 bases between the two germline ends. The CDR3 consists of 15 residues. Germline V lookup: CDR1 KGHSH, CDR2 LQKENI. CDR3 coding DNA: TGTGCCAGCTCCGAGGGACTTACGGGATTCTACGAGCAGTACTTC. This codes for CASSEGLTGFYEQYF.

The genes are TRBV11-3 and TRBJ2-7; no reliable D call. Germline values: CDR1 SGHNT, CDR2 YENEEA. The CDR3 length is 14 residues. Trimming cost V 0 bases and J 0 bases, with 6 bases left between them. CDR3 region: CASSLDPVSYEQYF. The CDR3 DNA is TGTGCCAGCAGCTTAGATCCGGTCTCCTACGAGCAGTACTTC.

The rearrangement joins TRBV18 to TRBJ1-5; perhaps TRBD1 as D (5 bases). V lost 3 bases to trimming and J lost 9 bases, with 12 bases between them. The V gene's germline CDR1 is KGHSH and CDR2 LQKENI. The CDR3 is made up of 13 amino acids. This chain's CDR3 is CASSPGRERPQHF. Written as DNA, the CDR3 is TGTGCCAGCTCACCGGGACGGGAGCGGCCCCAGCATTTT.

This chain uses TRBV27 with TRBJ2-7, with 7 bases lining up with TRBD2. CDR3 length equals 16 residues. J lost 0 bases, V lost 6 bases, and 11 bases had no gene match. Germline values: CDR1 MNHEY, CDR2 SMNVEV (reference sequence). The CDR3 DNA follows: TGTGCCAGCAGAGAACGGGGAGGGTCAAGCTCCTACGAGCAGTACTTC. Amino acids: CASRERGGSSSYEQYF.

The chain is built from TRBV4-2 and TRBJ2-7, with a possible D match to TRBD2 (5 bases). Trimming took off 0 bases at V and 0 bases at J, with 12 bases between the two ends. The CDR3 totals 16 residues. Germline V gives CDR1 LGHNA, CDR2 YNFKEQ. The CDR3 region is CASSQDGSVLSYEQYF. The CDR3 DNA reads as TGTGCCAGCAGCCAAGATGGGAGTGTACTCTCCTACGAGCAGTACTTC.

The chain uses TRBV19 and TRBJ2-4; TRBD1 matches 8 bases. The V gene's germline CDR1 is LNHDA and CDR2 SQIVND (reference sequence). The CDR3 runs 14 residues. V lost 6 bases, J lost 3 bases, and 4 bases stayed unmatched. The CDR3, as DNA: TGTGCCAGTAGCATACAGGGGGACAAAAACATTCAGTACTTC. Encoded protein: CASSIQGDKNIQYF.

V usage is TRBV5-1 and J usage is TRBJ1-2; TRBD1 matches 10 bases. This CDR3 is built from 14 residues. Germline values: CDR1 SGHRS, CDR2 YFSETQ. Trimming took 0 bases from V and 4 from J; bases not matched to a gene: 0. Written as DNA, the CDR3 is TGCGCCAGCAGCTTGGGGGACAGGGGCTATGGCTACACCTTC. Its protein product is CASSLGDRGYGYTF. The full variable domain, rest sourced from reference TRBV5-1 and TRBJ1-2, is KAGVTQTPRYLIKTRGQQVTLSCSPISGHRSVSWYQQTPGQGLQFLFEYFSETQRNKGNFPGRFSGRQFSNSRSEMNVSTLELGDSALYLCASSLGDRGYGYTFGSGTRLTVV.

V is TRBV19 and J is TRBJ1-5; possible D gene TRBD1, 6 bases. Germline CDR1 reads LNHDA; CDR2 reads SQIVND (reference sequence). CDR3 length: 15 amino acids. V shed 5 bases and J shed 0 bases, with 11 bases lying between them. The chain's CDR3 is CASSEQGNSNQPQHF. DNA for the CDR3: TGTGCCAGTAGTGAACAGGGAAATAGCAATCAGCCCCAGCATTTT.

The rearrangement uses TRBV4-2 and TRBJ1-5; weak D call: TRBD1 (6 bases). Per germline, CDR1 LGHNA and CDR2 YNFKEQ. V was shortened by 0 bases and J by 5 bases, with 11 bases between the two germline ends. This CDR3 is 15 amino acids long. The CDR3 spells CASSQDTGSHQPQHF. CDR3 nucleotide sequence: TGTGCCAGCAGCCAAGATACAGGGTCCCATCAGCCCCAGCATTTT.

In DNA, the CDR3 is TGTGCCAGCAGCAAGACTTCCGCGACAGGGGACGAGCAGTACTTC. Its protein is CASSKTSATGDEQYF. This chain connects TRBV21-1 to TRBJ2-7; the D call in the table, TRBD1, was not verified against the DNA. TRBV21-1 is classified as a pseudogene. The CDR3 is 15 residues long.

The CDR3: CASDPGRGSRDYGYTF. DNA of the CDR3: TGCGCCAGCGACCCGGGTAGGGGGTCAAGGGACTATGGCTACACCTTC. This chain connects TRBV23-1 to TRBJ1-2, with D tentatively TRBD1 (6 bases). TRBV23-1 is an ORF; its function is uncertain. This CDR3 comprises 16 residues. V lost 8 bases and J 3 bases, leaving 22 bases between the germline ends.

V is TRBV7-9 and J is TRBJ1-6; D gene uncertain. With 1 base removed from V and 2 bases from J, the gap between germline ends came to 9 bases. The germline V gene has CDR1 SEHNR and CDR2 FQNEAQ (reference sequence). The CDR3 is 16 residues long. The CDR3 sequence is CASSLDLSAYNSPLHF. The CDR3 nucleotides read TGTGCCAGCAGCTTAGACTTAAGCGCCTATAATTCACCCCTCCACTTT.

The chain joins TRBV10-3 to TRBJ2-2; D not certain. The CDR3 totals 13 residues. From germline, CDR1 is ENHRY and CDR2 SYGVKD. V lost 11 bases and J 0 bases, leaving 10 bases between the germline ends. The CDR3: CAAQVANTGELFF. Written as DNA, the CDR3 is TGTGCCGCCCAGGTGGCGAACACCGGGGAGCTGTTTTTT.

The chain uses TRBV18 and TRBJ1-4; possibly TRBD1 for D (6 bases). The V gene's germline CDR1 is KGHSH and CDR2 LQKENI. The CDR3 is 12 amino acids. V was trimmed by 3 bases and J by 14 bases, leaving 13 bases between them. This CDR3 reads CASSPQGGKLFF. CDR3 nucleotides: TGTGCCAGCTCACCCCAAGGGGGTAAGCTGTTTTTT.

V usage is TRBV3-1 (or the pseudogene TRBV3-2) and J usage is TRBJ2-3, with a possible D match to TRBD2 (7 bases). Germline V gene sequence: CDR1 LGHDT, CDR2 YNNKEL (reference sequence). Trimming left V 6 bases short and J 0 bases short, with 13 bases between. This CDR3 has 15 residues. The DNA for the CDR3 is TGTGCCAGCAGACTCGCGGGGGCGAGCACAGATACGCAGTATTTT. This gives the protein CASRLAGASTDTQYF.

This clone was seen once. The rearrangement uses TRBV5-1 and TRBJ2-1; TRBD1 matches at 7 bases. V lost 4 bases and J lost 5; bases outside the gene matches: 3. CDR1 is SGHRS, CDR2 YFSETQ, per germline. The CDR3 extends over 13 amino acids. CDR3 sequence reads: CASSRGQNNEQFF. In nucleotides, the CDR3 is TGCGCCAGCAGCCGGGGACAGAACAATGAGCAGTTCTTC.

The chain has TRBV5-1 and TRBJ2-2; 10 nucleotides match TRBD1. The CDR3 has 16 amino acids. Germline values: CDR1 SGHRS, CDR2 YFSETQ. With V trimmed by 0 bases and J by 1 base, 0 bases remained unmatched. The CDR3 sequence is CASSLGDRGNTGELFF. In DNA, the CDR3 is TGCGCCAGCAGCTTGGGGGACAGGGGGAACACCGGGGAGCTGTTTTTT.

The V call is TRBV27, the J call TRBJ1-2, with 11 bases fitting TRBD1. Trimming took 5 bases from V and 2 from J; bases not matched to a gene: 7. The CDR3 runs 16 residues. CDR1 MNHEY and CDR2 SMNVEV come from the germline V gene (reference sequence). The CDR3 region has the DNA TGTGCCAGCAGTCCCAACCGGGACAGGGGGAACTATGGCTACACCTTC. Translating gives CASSPNRDRGNYGYTF.